The 14 T cell receptor beta chains presented below share a single source sample, sequenced in a study of monozygotic twins with inflammatory bowel disease. TCRdb re-called the 5' RACE reads; every CDR3 protein appears as one record, without DNA. The sample data list nearly 450,000 distinct CDR3 sequences. Material for sequencing was blood. The receptors here all came from a human donor with ulcerative colitis or Crohn's disease, or a healthy co-twin of an affected twin (not recorded which).

J is TRBJ2-5 and V is TRBV7-9; TCRdb's D gene call, TRBD2, goes unchecked for lack of DNA. Germline lookup yields CDR1 SEHNR and CDR2 FQNEAQ (reference sequence). The CDR3 sequence is 17 residues long. The CDR3 is CASSSRVRLAGEETQYF.

The V gene is TRBV7-3, the J gene TRBJ2-7; TCRdb proposes TRBD2, but this gene call is untestable without DNA. Looked up from germline, CDR1 is SGHTA and CDR2 is FQGTGA. This CDR3 spans 15 amino acids. The CDR3 sequence: CASSPNSGGPDEQYF.

The chain couples TRBV4-3 to TRBJ2-3; TCRdb's D call of TRBD2 is untestable without DNA. CDR3 length: 18 residues. Germline V CDR1 and CDR2: LGHNA, YSLEER. The CDR3 protein is CASSLFPMWSGSGDTQYF.

The chain has TRBV7-2 and TRBJ2-5; TCRdb picks TRBD2, but there is no DNA to check that call. The CDR3 covers 15 residues. Germline values: CDR1 SGHTA, CDR2 FQGNSA. CDR3 protein: CASSLPRLAGETQYF.

The CDR3 here is CSARTAGEGYEQYF. The chain couples TRBV20-1 to TRBJ2-7; the TRBD2 assignment by TCRdb is unverifiable without DNA. The germline gives CDR1 DFQATT, CDR2 SNEGSKA (reference sequence). CDR3 length equals 14 residues.

CDR3 loop: CASSFLKSWDPGSPLHF. This sequence joins TRBV28 and TRBJ1-6. The germline gives CDR1 MDHEN, CDR2 SYDVKM. The CDR3 length is 17 residues.

The chain uses TRBV5-1 and TRBJ2-1. The CDR3 contains 16 residues. The V gene's germline CDR1 is SGHRS and CDR2 YFSETQ. The CDR3 here is CASSLEAGSPYNEQFF.

The chain joins TRBV5-1 to TRBJ2-7. The CDR3 contains 15 residues. Germline V gene lookup returns CDR1 SGHRS and CDR2 YFSETQ. CDR3 protein: CASSLVGDSAYEQYF.

The V and J genes are TRBV7-6 and TRBJ2-5; TCRdb lists TRBD1, though no DNA is available to test this call. Germline V lookup: CDR1 SGHVS, CDR2 FNYEAQ. The CDR3 contains 17 residues. The CDR3 loop reads CASSSPRTAVRQETQYF.

The chain carries TRBV6-2 or TRBV6-3 and TRBJ2-1; TCRdb lists TRBD1, though no DNA is available to test this call. Germline values: CDR1 MNHEY, CDR2 SVGEGT. This CDR3 has 16 residues. CDR3 protein: CASSPAGRGAYNEQFF.

The V gene is TRBV10-3, the J gene TRBJ2-7; TCRdb's D call, TRBD1, is unchecked because there is no DNA. The CDR3 loop spans 12 amino acids. Germline lookup yields CDR1 ENHRY and CDR2 SYGVKD. The CDR3 sequence: CAIMGQTYEQYF.

The chain recombines TRBV30 with TRBJ2-3; TCRdb designates TRBD1, a call that cannot be tested without DNA. CDR3 length: 14 amino acids. Germline assignment: CDR1 GTSNPN and CDR2 SVGIG (reference sequence). The CDR3 sequence: CAWSGTVITDTQYF.

The chain recombines TRBV5-1 with TRBJ1-6; the TCRdb D gene call, TRBD1, has no DNA to confirm it. The CDR3 loop spans 13 amino acids. The germline V gene encodes CDR1 SGHRS and CDR2 YFSETQ. The CDR3: CASNRDSNSPLHF.

The rearrangement joins TRBV12-3 or TRBV12-4 to TRBJ1-2; the D call from TCRdb, TRBD1, cannot be confirmed without DNA. This CDR3 is built from 13 residues. The CDR3 spells CASSLPGAIGYTF.